This T cell receptor (beta chain) is drawn from a study of blood T cell repertoires in COVID-19. Study summary: Sites in the United States, Italy and Spain provided acute and convalescent COVID-19 samples.

Profiling relied on immunoSEQ multiplex PCR, and the TCRdb table lists in-frame clones only, not all of them. Of approximately 270,000 clones listed, approximately 90% are singletons. V was pared by 7 bases and J by 0 bases, with 10 bases between. Germline V CDR1 and CDR2: LNHDA, SQIVND (reference sequence). The CDR3 runs to 14 residues. Sample: peripheral blood. The chain combines TRBV19 with TRBJ2-1; D may be TRBD2 (5 bases). The sequence was obtained from a man aged 18 to 35 with active or convalescent COVID-19. Written as DNA, the CDR3 is TGTGCCAGTAAGGTTCGGGGCTCCTACAATGAGCAGTTCTTC. Amino acids: CASKVRGSYNEQFF.